This T cell receptor beta chain was recorded in a study of blood T cell repertoires in COVID-19. The overall study: The study drew acute and convalescent COVID-19 samples from the United States, Italy and Spain. PBMCs, B-cell-depleted T cells, or T cells provided the cDNA or gDNA that made up the material.

Repertoires were generated with immunoSEQ multiplex PCR, while TCRdb's copy carries only in-frame clones and drops some. This sample has roughly 250,000 clones, with 75% to 90% found just once. V was clipped by 6 bases and J by 6 bases, with 11 bases between them. Germline V gene sequence: CDR1 MDHEN, CDR2 SYDVKM. The CDR3 covers 13 residues. The rearrangement links TRBV28 to TRBJ2-2; TRBD2 might be the D (6 bases). Sequenced input: peripheral blood. The sequence derives from a man aged 25 to 45 with acute or convalescent COVID-19. The CDR3 bases are TGTGCCAGCAGCCACGGGAGCCCCGGGGAGCTGTTTTTT. Amino acids: CASSHGSPGELFF.